Listed here are 2 T cell receptor beta chains from one sample, sequenced in a study of T cell repertoires in cytomegalovirus infection. TCRdb redid the calling of the reads with MiXCR, one entry per CDR3 protein. The repertoire holds 740,000 or so distinct CDR3 sequences, with under 40% as singletons. Sequenced input: PBMCs. The source of these receptors is a human donor in good health (CMV status not recorded). Some clones in this sample may be carry-over from other donors' samples.

This chain uses TRBV28 with TRBJ2-2, with 11 bases matching TRBD1. The CDR3 is 15 amino acids. The germline V gene encodes CDR1 MDHEN and CDR2 SYDVKM. With V trimmed by 6 bases and J by 5 bases, 5 bases remained unmatched. The CDR3: CASRWTGGLTGELFF. The CDR3 DNA is TGTGCCAGCAGATGGACAGGGGGCCTGACCGGGGAGCTGTTTTTT.

This chain connects TRBV19 to TRBJ1-1, with D perhaps matching TRBD1 (5 bases). The CDR3 contains 15 residues. V shed 2 bases and J shed 3 bases, with 13 bases lying between them. CDR1 is LNHDA, CDR2 SQIVND, per germline (reference sequence). CDR3 bases: TGTGCCAGTAGTATATTCGGGGGTATGTACACTGAAGCTTTCTTT. Translation gives CASSIFGGMYTEAFF.